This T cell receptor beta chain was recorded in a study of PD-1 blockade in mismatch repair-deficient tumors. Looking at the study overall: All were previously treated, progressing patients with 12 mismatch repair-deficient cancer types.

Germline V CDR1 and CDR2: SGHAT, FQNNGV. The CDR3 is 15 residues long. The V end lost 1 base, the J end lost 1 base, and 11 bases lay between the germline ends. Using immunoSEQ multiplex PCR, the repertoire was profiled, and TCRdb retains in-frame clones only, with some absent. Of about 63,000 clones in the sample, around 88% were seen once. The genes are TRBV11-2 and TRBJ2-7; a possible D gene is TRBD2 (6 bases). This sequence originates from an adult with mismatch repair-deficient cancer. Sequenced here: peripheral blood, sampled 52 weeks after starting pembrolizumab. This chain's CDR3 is CASSLGSGPSYEQYF. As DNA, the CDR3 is TGTGCCAGCAGCTTAGGTAGCGGCCCATCCTACGAGCAGTACTTC.